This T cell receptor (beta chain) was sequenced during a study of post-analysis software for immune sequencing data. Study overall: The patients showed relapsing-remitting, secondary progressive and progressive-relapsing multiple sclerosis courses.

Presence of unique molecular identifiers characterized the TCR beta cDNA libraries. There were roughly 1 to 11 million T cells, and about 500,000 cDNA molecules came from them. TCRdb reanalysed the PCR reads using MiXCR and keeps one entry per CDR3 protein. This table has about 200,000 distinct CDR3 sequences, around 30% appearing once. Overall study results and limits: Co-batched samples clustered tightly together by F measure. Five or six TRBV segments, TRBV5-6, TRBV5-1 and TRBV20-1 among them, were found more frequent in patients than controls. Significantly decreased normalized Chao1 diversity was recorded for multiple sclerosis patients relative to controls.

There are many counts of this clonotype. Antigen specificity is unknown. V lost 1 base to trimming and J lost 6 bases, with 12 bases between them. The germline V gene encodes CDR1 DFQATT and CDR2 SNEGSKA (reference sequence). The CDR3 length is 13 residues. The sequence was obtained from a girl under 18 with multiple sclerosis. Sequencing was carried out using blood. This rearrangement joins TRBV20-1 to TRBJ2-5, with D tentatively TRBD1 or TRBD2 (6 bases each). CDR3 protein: CSARVGGGKTQYF. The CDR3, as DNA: TGCAGTGCTAGAGTCGGAGGGGGAAAGACCCAGTACTTC.